The rows below give T cell receptor beta chains drawn from one sample of a study of a mutant IDH1 vaccine in newly diagnosed glioma. TCRdb's copy holds only in-frame clones and misses some; the assay was immunoSEQ multiplex PCR. Of roughly 70,000 clones in the sample, under 90% are singletons; the top ten hold about 14%. Their target antigens are unknown. Specimen: PBMCs, collected from a glioma patient whose treatment included an IDH1 peptide vaccine. Source of these receptors: a man aged 18-30 years with glioma. Both conserved end residues are part of each CDR3. The order of the fields is D gene, clone size, V gene, J gene, CDR3 DNA, CDR3 protein. D genes are given only for firm matches. Size tells how often a clone was seen (once, few, many) or the class of an expanded clone, and some rows leave it out.

TRBD1	NA	TRBV7-2	TRBJ1-6	TGTGCCAGCAGCTCCACCAACCAACAGGGGTATAATTCACCCCTCCACTTT	CASSSTNQQGYNSPLHF
TRBD1	NA	TRBV4-3	TRBJ2-3	TGCGCCAGCAGCTCACGACAGGGTATAACAGATACGCAGTATTTT	CASSSRQGITDTQYF
NA	NA	TRBV5-4	TRBJ2-7	TGTGCCAGCAGCTCGGCTATGTACTACGAGCAGTACTTC	CASSSAMYYEQYF
NA	once	TRBV10-3	TRBJ2-3	TGTGCCATCAGTGATCGTGGGTTCAGCACAGATACGCAGTATTTT	CAISDRGFSTDTQYF
NA	NA	TRBV30	TRBJ1-1	TGTGCCTGGAGTATTTGGGACGGAGGAGGGGAAGCTTTCTTT	CAWSIWDGGGEAFF
NA	NA	TRBV19	TRBJ1-3	TGTGCCAGTAGTATAGACCCGGGGGTCTCTGGAAACACCATATATTTT	CASSIDPGVSGNTIYF
NA	once	TRBV7-3	TRBJ1-3	TGTGCCAGCAGCCCTCAGGGAGGCTCTGGAAACACCATATATTTT	CASSPQGGSGNTIYF
TRBD1	NA	TRBV5-1	TRBJ2-7	TGCGCCAGCAGCTTGGAATGGGACAGGGCCTACGAGCAGTACTTC	CASSLEWDRAYEQYF
NA	NA	TRBV23-1	TRBJ2-3	TGCGCCAGCAGTTTCACAGATACGCAGTATTTT	CASSFTDTQYF
TRBD1	once	TRBV5-6	TRBJ2-1	TGTGCCAGCAGCTTGGCGGGACAGTACAATGAGCAGTTCTTC	CASSLAGQYNEQFF
NA	NA	TRBV21-1	TRBJ1-1	TGTGCCAGCAGCAAATCCCTTTATGGACAGACGAACACTGAAGCTTTCTTT	CASSKSLYGQTNTEAFF
NA	NA	TRBV4-3	TRBJ2-5	TGCGCCAGCAGCCAAGGGCGACATCCCCAAGAGACCCAGTACTTC	CASSQGRHPQETQYF
NA	NA	TRBV10-3	TRBJ2-7	TGTGCCATCAGGGCTGGGACGGCGGTGGGTCCCTTCTACGAGCAGTACTTC	CAIRAGTAVGPFYEQYF
NA	NA	TRBV9	TRBJ1-3	TGTGCCAGCAGCTTCTCTGGAAACACCATATATTTT	CASSFSGNTIYF
TRBD1	NA	TRBV2	TRBJ1-1	TGTGCCAGCAGACCCCGGACAGGGGGATCGAACACTGAAGCTTTCTTT	CASRPRTGGSNTEAFF
NA	NA	TRBV11-2	TRBJ2-7	TGTGCCAGCAGCTTCGGGGGGCACGAGCAGTACTTC	CASSFGGHEQYF
NA	NA	TRBV30	TRBJ1-5	TGTGCCTGGAGCGTCGGGGGCGGAGGTCAGCCCCAGCATTTT	CAWSVGGGGQPQHF
NA	NA	TRBV4-3	TRBJ2-6	TGCGCCAGCAGCCAAGATCGACTTTGGGGGGCCAACGTCCTGACTTTC	CASSQDRLWGANVLTF
NA	NA	TRBV14	TRBJ1-2	TGTGCCAGCAGCCAACTCGGGGGGTCCTATGGCTACACCTTC	CASSQLGGSYGYTF
NA	NA	TRBV20-1	TRBJ1-1	TGCAGTGCTAGAGATCTACATGAAGCTTTCTTT	CSARDLHEAFF
TRBD1	NA	TRBV19	TRBJ2-1	TGTGCCAGTAGTGAAACCGGACAGGGCCCCTACAATGAGCAGTTCTTC	CASSETGQGPYNEQFF
NA	few	TRBV4-2	TRBJ1-1	TGTGCCAGCAGCCAGGATAACGACGGATACACTGAAGCTTTCTTT	CASSQDNDGYTEAFF
NA	NA	TRBV10-3	TRBJ1-6	TGTGCCATCAGTGAGAACAGGGAGGCGTCACCCCTCCACTTT	CAISENREASPLHF
TRBD1	NA	TRBV4-2	TRBJ1-2	TGTGCCAGCAGCCGACCCACCTCCGGACAGGGAAACTATGGCTACACCTTC	CASSRPTSGQGNYGYTF
TRBD1	NA	TRBV5-5	TRBJ1-4	TGTGCCAGCAGCACTCTGACAGGGGGCAGAAGTGAAAAACTGTTTTTT	CASSTLTGGRSEKLFF
NA	NA	TRBV6-5	TRBJ1-1	TGTGCCAGCAGTTACTCAAGGGAAGGGAACACTGAAGCTTTCTTT	CASSYSREGNTEAFF
NA	NA	TRBV4-3	TRBJ1-4	TGCGCCAGCAGCCAAGTCGCAGGGGATGAAAAACTGTTTTTT	CASSQVAGDEKLFF
TRBD1	NA	TRBV5-1	TRBJ1-2	TGCGCCAGCAGTATTCAACAGGGGGTCTATGGCTACACCTTC	CASSIQQGVYGYTF
TRBD1	NA	TRBV25-1	TRBJ1-2	TGTGCCAGCAGTCCTCAGGGACAGGGGGCAATGAACTATGGCTACACCTTC	CASSPQGQGAMNYGYTF
NA	NA	TRBV5-1	TRBJ2-3	TGCGCCAGCAGTGGGGGATCTAGCACAGATACGCAGTATTTT	CASSGGSSTDTQYF
TRBD2	NA	TRBV5-4	TRBJ2-7	TGTGCCAGCAGCCCCGGGAGCGGGGGGCTCTCCTACGAGCAGTACTTC	CASSPGSGGLSYEQYF
NA	once	TRBV6-5	TRBJ1-2	TGTGCCAGCAGTTACTCGACGGATGGCTACACCTTC	CASSYSTDGYTF
NA	NA	TRBV19	TRBJ1-4	TGTGCCAGTAGCTTCCAGGAGGGACGACCTAATGAAAAACTGTTTTTT	CASSFQEGRPNEKLFF
NA	NA	TRBV4-1	TRBJ1-2	TGCGCCAGCAGCCCCAAGAATGTCCAGGCCAACTATGGCTACACCTTC	CASSPKNVQANYGYTF
NA	NA	TRBV6-5	TRBJ2-7	TGTGCCAGCAGTTACTCGGGGGGGCTACGCGAGCAGTACTTC	CASSYSGGLREQYF
TRBD1	once	TRBV5-1	TRBJ2-1	TGCGCCAGCAGCTTGGGGGACAGGGATTACAATGAGCAGTTCTTC	CASSLGDRDYNEQFF
TRBD1	NA	TRBV4-3	TRBJ1-2	TGCGCCAGCAGCTACAGGGGAGCCCATGGCTACACCTTC	CASSYRGAHGYTF
TRBD2	NA	TRBV7-9	TRBJ2-1	TGTGCCAGCAGCTTCCAGCGGGGAACCTACAATGAGCAGTTCTTC	CASSFQRGTYNEQFF
NA	NA	TRBV13	TRBJ1-5	TGTGCCAGCAGCTTTGGGCCAGGGGGCAATCAGCCCCAGCATTTT	CASSFGPGGNQPQHF
NA	NA	TRBV25-1	TRBJ1-1	TGTGCCAGCAGTGAAGGGGCGAACACTGAAGCTTTCTTT	CASSEGANTEAFF
TRBD2	NA	TRBV29-1	TRBJ2-2	TGCAGCGTTGAGGCCAGAGCGGGGCTAGGGACCGGGGAGCTGTTTTTT	CSVEARAGLGTGELFF
NA	NA	TRBV7-2	TRBJ1-5	TGTGCCAGCAGCTTAGGTGCGTTCCAGCCCCAGCATTTT	CASSLGAFQPQHF
NA	NA	TRBV4-1	TRBJ2-1	TGCGCCAGCAGCCAAGATATCCCGCCCCAGAGCAATGAGCAGTTCTTC	CASSQDIPPQSNEQFF
TRBD2	NA	TRBV18	TRBJ2-7	TGTGCCAGCTCACCTTCAGCGGGGAGGATATACGAGCAGTACTTC	CASSPSAGRIYEQYF
TRBD1	NA	TRBV27	TRBJ1-1	TGTGCCAGCGGCCCCCTCCAGACAGGGGTGAACACTGAAGCTTTCTTT	CASGPLQTGVNTEAFF
TRBD1	once	TRBV5-1	TRBJ1-5	TGCGCCAGCAGCCCGACAGGGAACAATCAGCCCCAGCATTTT	CASSPTGNNQPQHF
TRBD1	NA	TRBV13	TRBJ2-7	TGTGCCAGCAGCACTTCCGGGACAGGGATCTACGAGCAGTACTTC	CASSTSGTGIYEQYF
TRBD1	NA	TRBV5-1	TRBJ1-1	TGCGCCAGCAGCTTAACAGGGGGCCAGGCTGAAGCTTTCTTT	CASSLTGGQAEAFF
NA	NA	TRBV6-5	TRBJ2-1	TGTGCCAGCAGTTCGTCCGGGACGGGAGACAATGAGCAGTTCTTC	CASSSSGTGDNEQFF